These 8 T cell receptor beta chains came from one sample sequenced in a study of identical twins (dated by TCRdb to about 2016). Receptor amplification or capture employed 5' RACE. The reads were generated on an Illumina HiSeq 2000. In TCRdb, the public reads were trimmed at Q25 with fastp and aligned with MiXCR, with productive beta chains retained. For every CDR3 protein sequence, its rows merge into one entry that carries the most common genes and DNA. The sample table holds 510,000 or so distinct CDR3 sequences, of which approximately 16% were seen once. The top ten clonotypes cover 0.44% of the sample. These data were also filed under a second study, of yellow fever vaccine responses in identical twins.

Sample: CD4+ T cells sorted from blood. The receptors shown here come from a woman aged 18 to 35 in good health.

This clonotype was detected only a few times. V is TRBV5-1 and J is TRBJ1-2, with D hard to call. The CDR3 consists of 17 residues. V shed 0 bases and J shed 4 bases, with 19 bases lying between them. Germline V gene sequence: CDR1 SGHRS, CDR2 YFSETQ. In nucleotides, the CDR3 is TGCGCCAGCAGCTTGGGGGCGGAGGAGGGATTCTTCTATGGCTACACCTTC. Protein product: CASSLGAEEGFFYGYTF. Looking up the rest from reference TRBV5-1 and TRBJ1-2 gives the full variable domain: KAGVTQTPRYLIKTRGQQVTLSCSPISGHRSVSWYQQTPGQGLQFLFEYFSETQRNKGNFPGRFSGRQFSNSRSEMNVSTLELGDSALYLCASSLGAEEGFFYGYTFGSGTRLTVV.

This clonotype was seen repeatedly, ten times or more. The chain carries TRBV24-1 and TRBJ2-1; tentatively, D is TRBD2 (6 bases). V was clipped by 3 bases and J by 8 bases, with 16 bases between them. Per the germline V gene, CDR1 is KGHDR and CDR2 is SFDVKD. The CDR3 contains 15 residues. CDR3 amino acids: CATSDPGVSVDEQFF. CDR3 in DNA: TGTGCCACCAGTGATCCGGGAGTCTCTGTCGATGAGCAGTTCTTC.

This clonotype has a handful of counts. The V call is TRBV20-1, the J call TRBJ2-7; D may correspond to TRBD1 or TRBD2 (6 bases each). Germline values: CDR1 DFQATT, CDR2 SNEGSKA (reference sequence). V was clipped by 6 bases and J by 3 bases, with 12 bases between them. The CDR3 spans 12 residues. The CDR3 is CSALRDNYEQYV. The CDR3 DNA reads TGCAGTGCATTGCGGGACAACTACGAGCAGTACGTC.

Written as DNA, the CDR3 is TGTGCCAGCACCCCTTGGGCTAGCGCGAGAACTGGGGCCAACGTCCTGACTTTC. Its protein product is CASTPWASARTGANVLTF. V usage is TRBV12-3 or TRBV12-4 and J usage is TRBJ2-6; weak D call: TRBD2 (6 bases). The CDR3 contains 18 residues. Trimming left V 7 bases short and J 2 bases short, with 21 bases between.

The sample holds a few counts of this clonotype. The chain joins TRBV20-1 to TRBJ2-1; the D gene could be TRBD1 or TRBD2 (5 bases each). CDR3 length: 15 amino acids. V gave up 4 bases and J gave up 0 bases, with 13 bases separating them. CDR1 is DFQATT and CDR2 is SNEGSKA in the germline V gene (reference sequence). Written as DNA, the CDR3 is TGCAGTGCTAACGGGGCCGCTAGCTCCTACAATGAGCAGTTCTTC. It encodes CSANGAASSYNEQFF.

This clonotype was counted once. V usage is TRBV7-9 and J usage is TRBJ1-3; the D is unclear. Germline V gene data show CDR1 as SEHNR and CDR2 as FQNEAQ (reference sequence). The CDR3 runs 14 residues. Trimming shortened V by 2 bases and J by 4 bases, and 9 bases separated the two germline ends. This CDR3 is CASSLPAIGNTIYF. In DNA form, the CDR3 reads TGTGCCAGCAGCTTACCGGCAATCGGAAACACCATATATTTT.

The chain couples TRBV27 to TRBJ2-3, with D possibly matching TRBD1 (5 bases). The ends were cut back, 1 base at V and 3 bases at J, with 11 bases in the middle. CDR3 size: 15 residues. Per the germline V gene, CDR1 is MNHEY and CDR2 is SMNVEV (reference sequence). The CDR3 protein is CASSLFPKGTDTQYF. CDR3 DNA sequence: TGTGCCAGCAGTTTATTCCCGAAGGGGACAGATACGCAGTATTTT.

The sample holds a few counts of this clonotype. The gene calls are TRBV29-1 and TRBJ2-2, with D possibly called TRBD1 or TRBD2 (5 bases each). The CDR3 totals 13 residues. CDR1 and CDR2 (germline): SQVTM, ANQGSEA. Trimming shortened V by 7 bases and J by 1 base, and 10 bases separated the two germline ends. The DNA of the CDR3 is TGCAGCGCCCAGAGGGGGAACACCGGGGAGCTGTTTTTT. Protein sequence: CSAQRGNTGELFF.